This is a list of T cell receptor beta chains from one sample in a study of OX40 agonist ivuxolimab in advanced cancers. Sequencing used immunoSEQ multiplex PCR; TCRdb keeps in-frame clones, though not all of them. The profile shows under 75,000 clones, 92% of them singletons. Sample: CD4+ or CD8+ T cells sorted from blood, taken in a trial of the OX40 agonist ivuxolimab. These receptor sequences come from an adult with an advanced solid tumor such as melanoma, head and neck, liver or kidney cancer. Each CDR3 is given with its conserved first and last residue. The D gene is left open where the match is weak. Rows give clone size only sometimes, using once, few, many, or a class for an expanded clone.

TRBD1	.	TRBV7-9	TRBJ2-7	TGTGCCAGCAGCTTCATGGACAGGGGCCCCCTCTACGAGCAGTACTTC	CASSFMDRGPLYEQYF
.	.	TRBV7-9	TRBJ2-1	TGTGCCAGCAGCTTAGTGGCAGTCTCCTACAATGAGCAGTTCTTC	CASSLVAVSYNEQFF
.	.	TRBV2	TRBJ2-3	TGTGCCAGCAGTGATTGGGGGGCTCCAGATACGCAGTATTTT	CASSDWGAPDTQYF
.	.	TRBV7-9	TRBJ2-2	TGTGCCAGCAGCTTAAAAGCGGTGAGCACCGGGGAGCTGTTTTTT	CASSLKAVSTGELFF
TRBD2	once	TRBV5-1	TRBJ2-3	TGCGCCAGCAGCTTGACTAGCGGGGACACAGATACGCAGTATTTT	CASSLTSGDTDTQYF
.	.	TRBV6-1	TRBJ2-5	TGTGCCAGCAGTGAAGAGTCGGAACGGAGCCAAGAGACCCAGTACTTC	CASSEESERSQETQYF
.	.	TRBV10-3	TRBJ2-7	TGTGCCATCAGTGACGGCTACTACGAGCAGTACTTC	CAISDGYYEQYF
.	.	TRBV2	TRBJ2-7	TGTGCCAGCCTTTATCAGGCTACCGAGCAGTACTTC	CASLYQATEQYF
.	once	TRBV5-1	TRBJ2-3	TGCGCCAGCAGCGTCTTCTCGGACGCAGGAACAGATACGCAGTATTTT	CASSVFSDAGTDTQYF
.	once	TRBV7-9	TRBJ1-5	TGTGCCAGCAGCTTAGCGGGCAGGGAAGGGATTGTAGGCGGTCAGCCCCAGCATTTT	CASSLAGREGIVGGQPQHF
TRBD1	.	TRBV2	TRBJ2-1	TGTGCCAGCAGTGATCTGGTGATGGGACAGGACCGGTTCTTC	CASSDLVMGQDRFF